Each of the 8 T cell receptor beta chains below was sequenced from the same sample in a study of cytomegalovirus exposure and HLA in healthy donors (dated by TCRdb to about 2017). Libraries were made using the immunoSEQ multiplex PCR assay. A mixture of 60 forward primers for TCR Vbeta segments and 13 reverse primers for TCR Jbeta segments was used in the multiplex PCR. Here the immuneACCESS table is served through TCRdb, limited to in-frame sequences with V and J called. Missing clones are a known gap in these copies; in checked studies unresolved V genes cover under half, and the rest lacks a known reason. In all, the sample holds approximately 150,000 clones, and around four fifths of those were seen once. The top ten hold 9% to 10% of the sample. What was sequenced was PBMCs. These receptor sequences come from a man aged 18-30 years in good health and CMV-seropositive.

The V gene is TRBV6-5, the J gene TRBJ1-6; TRBD1 matches at 8 bases. Germline values: CDR1 MNHEY, CDR2 SVGAGI. The CDR3 has 13 amino acids. The trim removed 6 bases at V and 9 bases at J, leaving 4 bases unmatched. The CDR3 reads CASRKQGGSPLHF. The CDR3 nucleotides read TGTGCCAGCAGGAAACAGGGGGGTTCACCCCTCCACTTT.

The genes are TRBV2 and TRBJ1-1, with TRBD1 identical over 9 bases. Per germline, CDR1 SNHLY and CDR2 FYNNEI. The CDR3 is 16 residues long. V gave up 6 bases and J gave up 6 bases; unmatched junction bases: 14. The CDR3 is CASSEGQGFLSAEAFF. The CDR3 nucleotides are TGTGCCAGCAGCGAGGGACAGGGATTCCTGTCCGCTGAAGCTTTCTTT.

V and J are TRBV5-6 and TRBJ2-3; weak D call: TRBD1 (5 bases). The germline V and J ends were trimmed by 3 bases and 2 bases, with 16 bases remaining between them. Germline CDR1 reads SGHDT; CDR2 reads YYEEEE. The CDR3 length is 16 residues. The CDR3 is CASSWGGSYFTDTQYF. The CDR3 DNA reads TGTGCCAGCAGCTGGGGCGGCTCCTACTTCACAGATACGCAGTATTTT. The complete variable domain, with remaining parts taken from reference TRBV5-6 and TRBJ2-3, reads DAGVTQSPTHLIKTRGQQVTLRCSPKSGHDTVSWYQQALGQGPQFIFQYYEEEERQRGNFPDRFSGHQFPNYSSELNVNALLLGDSALYLCASSWGGSYFTDTQYFGPGTRLTVL.

The rearrangement joins TRBV6-6 to TRBJ2-1, with D perhaps TRBD2 (7 bases). The germline V and J ends were trimmed by 4 bases and 8 bases, with 15 bases remaining between them. CDR1 MNHNY and CDR2 SVGAGI come from the germline V gene (reference sequence). CDR3 length: 14 amino acids. CDR3 sequence (DNA): TGTGCCAGCAGTTCCCAGTGGGGGGGCTATGAGCAGTTCTTC. Translating gives CASSSQWGGYEQFF.

The chain employs TRBV18 and TRBJ1-2, with 7 bases that match TRBD1. With 2 bases clipped from V and 7 bases from J, the junction kept 19 bases outside the gene matches. This CDR3 region has 18 residues. Germline CDR1 and CDR2: KGHSH and LQKENI. The CDR3 region is CASSPTRGSGTAGGGYTF. The CDR3 DNA reads TGTGCCAGCTCACCAACGAGGGGTTCCGGGACAGCCGGCGGTGGCTACACCTTC.

Of note for this clone: The CDR3 end shows no conserved phenylalanine or tryptophan, and so a read error is likely. The DNA for the CDR3 is TGTGCCAGCAGCTTAGCTGTCGGGGGACCCCTCCACCTT. Protein product: CASSLAVGGPLHL. V is TRBV11-2 and J is TRBJ1-6; possible D gene TRBD1, 5 bases. The germline V and J ends were trimmed by 1 base and 12 bases, with 10 bases remaining between them. The germline V gene has CDR1 SGHAT and CDR2 FQNNGV. This CDR3 region has 13 residues.

This clone was seen more than once but under ten times. The V gene is TRBV4-3, the J gene TRBJ2-7; the D gene is possibly TRBD2 (6 bases). The V end was cut by 3 bases, the J end by 3 bases, with 9 bases between. Germline V gene lookup returns CDR1 LGHNA and CDR2 YSLEER. The CDR3 is made up of 13 amino acids. The chain's CDR3 is CASSQGLHYEQYF. DNA for the CDR3: TGCGCCAGCAGCCAGGGACTTCACTACGAGCAGTACTTC.

This clone was recorded a few times. The CDR3 carries no conserved terminal phenylalanine or tryptophan, so it likely arises from a read error. CDR3 bases: TGTGCCAGCAGCCCTCAACAGGGAAGTTCACCCCTCCACCTT. It translates to CASSPQQGSSPLHL. This chain links TRBV7-8 with TRBJ1-6; D perhaps matches TRBD1 (6 bases). V was cut by 5 bases and J by 9 bases, with 14 bases left in between. Germline V gives CDR1 SGHVS, CDR2 FQNEAQ. The CDR3 sequence is 14 residues long.